What follows are 27 T cell receptor beta chains derived from one specimen sequenced in a study of beta chain features in type 1 diabetes. Sequenced material consisted of expressed TCRB transcripts (all of the isolated RNA was reverse transcribed). Produced via immunoSEQ multiplex PCR; TCRdb's table is partial and in-frame only. The sample lists 900,000 or so clones; roughly a sixth were seen once. Specimen: naive CD4+ T cells from blood. The source of these receptors is a woman aged 18-35 years in good health.

This clone came up a few times. The chain combines TRBV18 with TRBJ2-3; no reliable D call. The CDR3 covers 13 residues. The V and J ends lost 3 bases and 4 bases respectively, with 8 bases between them. Per the germline V gene, CDR1 is KGHSH and CDR2 is LQKENI. In DNA, the CDR3 is TGTGCCAGCTCACCCTTGGGCGCAGATACGCAGTATTTT. Protein: CASSPLGADTQYF. Using reference TRBV18 and TRBJ2-3 for the parts outside the CDR3, the full variable domain is NAGVMQNPRHLVRRRGQEARLRCSPMKGHSHVYWYRQLPEEGLKFMVYLQKENIIDESGMPKERFSAEFPKEGPSILRIQQVVRGDSAAYFCASSPLGADTQYFGPGTRLTVL.

The V call is TRBV28, the J call TRBJ2-3; D gene unclear. Germline CDR1 is MDHEN and CDR2 is SYDVKM. The ends were cut back, 1 base at V and 6 bases at J, with 11 bases in the middle. The CDR3 consists of 14 residues. The CDR3 protein is CASSLFRLADTQYF. CDR3 bases: TGTGCCAGCAGTTTATTTAGGCTTGCTGATACGCAGTATTTT. The full variable domain, its missing parts supplied by reference TRBV28 and TRBJ2-3, is DVKVTQSSRYLVKRTGEKVFLECVQDMDHENMFWYRQDPGLGLRLIYFSYDVKMKEKGDIPEGYSVSREKKERFSLILESASTNQTSMYLCASSLFRLADTQYFGPGTRLTVL.

J is TRBJ2-7 and V is TRBV10-3; the D gene is possibly TRBD1 (5 bases). The V gene lost 2 bases and the J gene lost 6 bases, with 20 bases spanning the gap. The CDR3 covers 16 residues. CDR1 and CDR2 (germline): ENHRY, SYGVKD. CDR3 amino acids: CAISEHQGLSGTEQYF. Here the CDR3 DNA reads TGTGCCATCAGTGAGCACCAGGGTTTATCCGGCACCGAGCAGTACTTC.

This clone has more than one count but fewer than ten. V usage is TRBV10-3 and J usage is TRBJ2-1, with TRBD2 matching over 8 bases. The CDR3 consists of 13 residues. V shed 6 bases and J 8 bases; nucleotides not matched to a gene: 6. CDR1 is ENHRY, CDR2 SYGVKD, per germline. The CDR3 DNA reads TGTGCCATCAGGCAGCGGGAGAGTGATGAGCAGTTCTTC. This codes for CAIRQRESDEQFF.

This clone was counted only a few times. V is TRBV5-1 and J is TRBJ2-1; 7 bases align to TRBD1. The CDR3 sequence is 17 residues long. V lost 0 bases and J lost 5; bases outside the gene matches: 11. Germline CDR1 SGHRS, CDR2 YFSETQ. This chain's CDR3 is CASSLAKGQYLDNEQFF. For the CDR3, the DNA is TGCGCCAGCAGCTTGGCGAAGGGACAGTACCTGGACAATGAGCAGTTCTTC.

This clone showed up just a few times. The genes are TRBV20-1 and TRBJ1-2; TRBD1 is a possible D gene (6 bases). The CDR3 spans 11 residues. Germline V CDR1 and CDR2: DFQATT, SNEGSKA (reference sequence). V was shortened by 4 bases and J by 8 bases, with 11 bases between the two germline ends. As DNA, the CDR3 is TGCAGTGCTAACAGGGAAACGGGCTACACCTTC. This gives the protein CSANRETGYTF.

This clone appeared a few times. This chain uses TRBV25-1 with TRBJ1-6; a possible D gene is TRBD1 (5 bases). Germline CDR1 and CDR2: MGHDK and SYGVNS. The CDR3 is 13 residues long. V lost 4 bases and J 8 bases, leaving 9 bases between the germline ends. The CDR3 bases are TGTGCCAGCAGTGTGGACATCTATTCACCCCTCCACTTT. Protein product: CASSVDIYSPLHF.

This chain uses TRBV10-3 with TRBJ2-7, with a possible D match to TRBD2 (6 bases). The CDR3 totals 12 residues. The ends were cut back, 4 bases at V and 5 bases at J, with 9 bases in the middle. Germline lookup yields CDR1 ENHRY and CDR2 SYGVKD. For the CDR3, the DNA is TGTGCCATCAGTGTAGCGGAGAACGAGCAGTACTTC. It is translated as CAISVAENEQYF.

This clone came up a few times. This rearrangement joins TRBV5-6 to TRBJ2-7, with D maybe TRBD2 (7 bases). V dropped 2 bases and J dropped 6 bases, with 12 bases sitting between them. Germline V lookup: CDR1 SGHDT, CDR2 YYEEEE. The CDR3 is 13 residues long. This chain's CDR3 is CASSFQGRAEQYF. The DNA for the CDR3 is TGTGCCAGCAGCTTCCAGGGGAGGGCCGAGCAGTACTTC.

The chain carries TRBV7-2 and TRBJ2-3; TRBD2 aligns across 12 bases. Trimming at V came to 5 bases and at J to 0 bases, leaving 9 bases not matched to a gene. The CDR3 sequence is 18 residues long. Germline CDR1 SGHTA, CDR2 FQGNSA. The CDR3 sequence: CASSRTSGRFSSTDTQYF. CDR3 sequence (DNA): TGTGCCAGCAGCCGAACTAGCGGGAGGTTTTCTAGCACAGATACGCAGTATTTT.

CDR3 sequence: CSVDRVRYEQFF. The CDR3 region has the DNA TGCAGCGTTGACAGGGTTAGGTATGAGCAGTTCTTC. J is TRBJ2-1 and V is TRBV29-1; D is perhaps TRBD1 (5 bases). From germline, CDR1 is SQVTM and CDR2 ANQGSEA. The CDR3 runs to 12 residues. V dropped 3 bases and J dropped 8 bases, with 11 bases sitting between them.

J is TRBJ2-7 and V is TRBV9, with 8 positions matching TRBD2. The CDR3 runs to 15 residues. From germline, CDR1 is SGDLS and CDR2 YYNGEE. Trimming removed 0 bases from V and 4 bases from J; junction bases left unmatched: 6. CDR3 in amino acids: CASSVDGTSAYEQYF. CDR3 nucleotide sequence: TGTGCCAGCAGCGTAGACGGGACTAGTGCTTACGAGCAGTACTTC.

A few counts support this clone. The chain has TRBV28 and TRBJ1-2; D remains ambiguous. V dropped 2 bases and J dropped 4 bases, with 8 bases sitting between them. The V gene's germline CDR1 is MDHEN and CDR2 SYDVKM. The CDR3 loop spans 13 amino acids. CDR3 bases: TGTGCCAGCAGTTTAGACGGTTTCTATGGCTACACCTTC. Its translation: CASSLDGFYGYTF.

A few counts support this clone. Additional DNA sequences in this sample encode the identical CDR3. V and J are TRBV18 and TRBJ2-1; 10 bases are shared with TRBD2. Trimming cost V 3 bases and J 4 bases; bases outside gene matches: 3. In germline, CDR1 is KGHSH, CDR2 LQKENI. The CDR3 is made up of 15 amino acids. The CDR3 nucleotides are TGTGCCAGCTCACCGTTAGCGGGAGGTTACAATGAGCAGTTCTTC. Its translation: CASSPLAGGYNEQFF.

The chain is built from TRBV29-1 and TRBJ2-3; a possible D gene is TRBD1 (6 bases). Per the germline V gene, CDR1 is SQVTM and CDR2 is ANQGSEA. V lost 7 bases and J lost 1, with 12 bases in between. The CDR3 extends over 13 amino acids. This chain's CDR3 is CSAGVTRTDTQYF. The CDR3 region has the DNA TGCAGCGCAGGGGTGACTCGCACAGATACGCAGTATTTT.

As concerns this clone: Within the sample, other DNA sequences also encode this same CDR3. The chain uses TRBV28 and TRBJ2-7; no clear D. V shed 2 bases and J shed 2 bases, with 1 base lying between them. Germline V CDR1 and CDR2: MDHEN, SYDVKM. This CDR3 has 11 residues. The CDR3, as DNA: TGTGCCAGCAGTTTAACCTACGAGCAGTACTTC. The encoded protein is CASSLTYEQYF.

The chain links TRBV5-6 to TRBJ1-2, with unresolved D. This CDR3 spans 17 amino acids. V gave up 0 bases and J gave up 5 bases, with 20 bases separating them. The germline gives CDR1 SGHDT, CDR2 YYEEEE. CDR3 region: CASSLGRPRRSLYGYTF. Here the CDR3 DNA reads TGTGCCAGCAGCTTGGGGAGACCAAGGCGTTCTCTGTATGGCTACACCTTC.

This clone was observed a few times. The chain has TRBV6-1 and TRBJ2-5, with 14 bases identical to TRBD2. CDR1 is MNHNS and CDR2 is SASEGT in the germline V gene. This CDR3 is built from 15 residues. Trimming took 7 bases from V and 7 from J; bases not matched to a gene: 8. The CDR3 region has the DNA TGTGCCAGCACTACCGGGACTAGCGGGAGAGCGACCCAGTACTTC. Encoded protein: CASTTGTSGRATQYF.

This clone was counted a few times. The V and J genes are TRBV5-1 and TRBJ1-4; possibly TRBD1 for D (5 bases). Trimming shortened V by 0 bases and J by 7 bases, and 10 bases separated the two germline ends. This CDR3 is built from 14 residues. CDR1 is SGHRS and CDR2 is YFSETQ in the germline V gene. The CDR3 bases are TGCGCCAGCAGCTTGGTGGGGGACTCTGAAAAACTGTTTTTT. As protein: CASSLVGDSEKLFF.

The chain joins TRBV7-3 to TRBJ2-1; D is uncertain. CDR3 size: 13 residues. CDR1 SGHTA and CDR2 FQGTGA come from the germline V gene. The V end lost 5 bases, the J end lost 7 bases, and 12 bases lay between the germline ends. This CDR3 reads CASSAHLRNEQFF. The DNA for the CDR3 is TGTGCCAGCAGCGCGCATCTGCGGAATGAGCAGTTCTTC.

The chain carries TRBV7-2 and TRBJ1-2, with no clear D. The germline V gene has CDR1 SGHTA and CDR2 FQGNSA. Between the trimmed V and J ends, which lost 1 base and 8 bases, there was a span of 20 bases. The CDR3 covers 16 residues. The CDR3 DNA reads TGTGCCAGCAGCTTAGTTTTTCGGGGTGCAGCGGGAGGCTACACCTTC. This gives the protein CASSLVFRGAAGGYTF.

V gene TRBV16 combines with J gene TRBJ2-3; the D gene is possibly TRBD2 (6 bases). The germline V gene encodes CDR1 KGHSY and CDR2 FQNENV. The CDR3 is 14 residues long. With 0 bases removed from V and 5 bases from J, the gap between germline ends came to 9 bases. The CDR3 loop is CASSQSGAGDTQYF. The DNA of the CDR3 is TGTGCCAGCAGCCAATCGGGAGCGGGAGATACGCAGTATTTT.

The V call is TRBV2, the J call TRBJ2-7, with D possibly TRBD1 on 5 matching bases. In germline, CDR1 is SNHLY, CDR2 FYNNEI. The CDR3 is made up of 16 amino acids. The V and J ends lost 6 bases and 2 bases respectively, with 20 bases between them. The CDR3 sequence is CASSTLLVGVAYEQYF. The CDR3 nucleotides read TGTGCCAGCAGCACCCTTCTGGTAGGGGTTGCCTACGAGCAGTACTTC.

Only a few counts were recorded for this clone. The CDR3 loop is CASSVGDRAGGTEAFF. CDR3 in DNA: TGTGCCAGCAGCGTAGGGGACAGGGCGGGGGGCACTGAAGCTTTCTTT. The chain is built from TRBV9 and TRBJ1-1; TRBD1 agrees at 9 bases. V lost 0 bases, J lost 4 bases, and 7 bases stayed unmatched. The CDR3 is made up of 16 amino acids. CDR1 is SGDLS, CDR2 YYNGEE, per germline.

This clone was seen only a few times. This chain's CDR3 is CASSPRQAYLSGANVLTF. CDR3 DNA: TGTGCCAGCAGCCCGAGACAGGCCTACCTCTCTGGGGCCAACGTCCTGACTTTC. The chain recombines TRBV7-9 with TRBJ2-6, with a weak D call TRBD1 (6 bases). There are 18 residues in the CDR3. Germline CDR1 is SEHNR and CDR2 is FQNEAQ (reference sequence). The V end lost 5 bases, the J end lost 0 bases, and 17 bases lay between the germline ends.

This clone was observed a few times. The V gene is TRBV7-9, the J gene TRBJ2-2; D is ambiguous. Germline CDR1 reads SEHNR; CDR2 reads FQNEAQ (reference sequence). V gave up 5 bases and J gave up 3 bases, with 13 bases separating them. The CDR3 runs 15 residues. The chain's CDR3 is CASSNRVWDTGELFF. The CDR3 DNA sequence: TGTGCCAGCAGCAATAGGGTCTGGGACACCGGGGAGCTGTTTTTT.

For this clone: The sample contains more than one DNA sequence encoding this CDR3. J is TRBJ1-5 and V is TRBV19; tentative D call: TRBD1 (5 bases). The CDR3 loop spans 13 amino acids. Germline assignment: CDR1 LNHDA and CDR2 SQIVND (reference sequence). V shed 3 bases and J shed 2 bases, with 5 bases lying between them. The CDR3 is CASSIRGNQPQHF. In DNA form, the CDR3 reads TGTGCCAGTAGTATCAGGGGCAATCAGCCCCAGCATTTT.